This is a list of T cell receptor beta chains from one sample in a study of neurological immune-mediated disorders. TCRdb recomputed calls from the 5' RACE reads with MiXCR, one row per CDR3 protein. This repertoire shows about 46,000 distinct CDR3 sequences, around 10% found once; its top ten account for under 5.5%. The material sequenced was PBMCs. The receptors were gathered from an older man with HTLV-1-associated myelopathy (HAM/TSP). CDR3s include the opening cysteine and the closing phenylalanine or tryptophan. D genes are given only for firm matches. A row's size may be missing; if present it is once, few, many or a size class.

TRBV5-6	-	TRBJ1-6	many	TGTGCCAGCAGCAGCTATAATTCACCCCTCCACTTT	CASSSYNSPLHF
TRBV12-3/TRBV12-4	TRBD1	TRBJ2-7	many	TGTGCCAGCAGTTTCGGACCGGGACAGGGTAACTACGAGCAGTACTTC	CASSFGPGQGNYEQYF
TRBV3-1	-	TRBJ2-5	many	TGTGCCAGCAGCCAAGATCCCGGGAGAGAGACCCAGTACTTC	CASSQDPGRETQYF
TRBV7-2	-	TRBJ1-5	many	TGTGCCAGCAGCTTAGGTTATAGCAATCAGCCCCAGCATTTT	CASSLGYSNQPQHF
TRBV20-1	TRBD2	TRBJ2-7	many	TGCAGTGCTAGAGCTAGCGGGAGGTGGAACGAGCAGTACTTC	CSARASGRWNEQYF
TRBV12-3/TRBV12-4	-	TRBJ1-5	many	TGTGCCAGCAGTCCAAAGGGGTTTCCCCAGCATTTT	CASSPKGFPQHF
TRBV7-2	-	TRBJ2-7	medium-sized	TGTGCCAGCCCTGACTGCTACGAGCAGTACTTC	CASPDCYEQYF
TRBV6-2/TRBV6-3	TRBD2	TRBJ2-2	many	TGTGCCAGCAGTACGCCTAGCGGGTACACCGGGGAGCTGTTTTTT	CASSTPSGYTGELFF
TRBV20-1	-	TRBJ1-3	many	TGCAGTGCTAGACCCGAGGGGAACTCTGGAAACACCATATATTTT	CSARPEGNSGNTIYF
TRBV6-5	TRBD1	TRBJ2-3	many	TGTGCCACCCGGACAGGGAAGTCGGCAGATACGCAGTATTTT	CATRTGKSADTQYF
TRBV20-1	-	TRBJ1-5	-	TGCAGTGCTAGAGACTCCGGGACACCTAGCAATCAGCCCCAGCATTTT	CSARDSGTPSNQPQHF
TRBV18	-	TRBJ2-1	-	TGTGCCAGCTCATTCGTGTCGGCCTCCTACAATGAGCAGTTCTTC	CASSFVSASYNEQFF
TRBV7-2	-	TRBJ2-3	many	TGTGCCAGCAGCTTGTCGGCCCAGCAAGGATTCACAGATACGCAGTATTTT	CASSLSAQQGFTDTQYF
TRBV7-9	TRBD1	TRBJ1-2	many	TGTGCCAGCAGCAGATTTGGACAGGACTATGGCTACACCTTC	CASSRFGQDYGYTF
TRBV9	-	TRBJ2-1	many	TGTGCCAGCAGCGCCAGTGGGATCCCTTCCAATGAGCAGTTCTTC	CASSASGIPSNEQFF
TRBV18	-	TRBJ2-1	few	TGTGCCAGCTCGAATATAGTCCACAATGAGCAGTTCTTC	CASSNIVHNEQFF
TRBV20-1	TRBD2	TRBJ2-2	many	TGCAGTGCTAGGGCGGGAGGGAACACCGGGGAGCTGTTTTTT	CSARAGGNTGELFF
TRBV18	-	TRBJ2-7	many	TGTGCCAGCTCACCCTTAAGCTCGGGGCCGTCCTACGAGCAGTACTTC	CASSPLSSGPSYEQYF
TRBV20-1	-	TRBJ2-7	many	TGCAGTGCTAGAGGGCCGGGTCCCGAGCAGTACTTC	CSARGPGPEQYF
TRBV20-1	-	TRBJ2-1	many	TGCAGTGGTAGGGGAATGGGGAGTGGCAATGAGCAGTTCTTC	CSGRGMGSGNEQFF
TRBV5-1	-	TRBJ2-7	many	TGCGCCAGCAGCTTGGAACAGGGCCCCTACGAGCAGTACTTC	CASSLEQGPYEQYF
TRBV7-6	TRBD1	TRBJ2-6	many	TGTGCCAGCAGCCCCCAAGGACAGGGGGTCTCTGGGGCCAACGTCCTGACTTTC	CASSPQGQGVSGANVLTF
TRBV9	TRBD1	TRBJ1-1	many	TGTGCCAGCAGCCCTGAAACAGGACAGGCCCGCACCCGGTTT	CASSPETGQARTRF
TRBV3-1	-	TRBJ2-7	many	TGTGCCAGCAGCCAAAACCCCAGCGGTTGGGTGAGCTCCTACGAGCAGTACTTC	CASSQNPSGWVSSYEQYF
TRBV20-1	-	TRBJ2-3	many	TGCAGTGCTAAGGTTGGCGAGGGGGTTACAGATACGCAGTATTTT	CSAKVGEGVTDTQYF
TRBV20-1	-	TRBJ1-1	many	TGCAGTCTCAGGGACGGGCAGAGAACCCGCTTT	CSLRDGQRTRF
TRBV5-5	-	TRBJ2-7	few	TGTGCCAGCAGCCTGACCGGGACCGGAGTCTACGAGCAGTACTTC	CASSLTGTGVYEQYF
TRBV29-1	-	TRBJ2-7	many	TGCAGCGGGCGGGACTCGATTCGAGAGCAGTACTTC	CSGRDSIREQYF
TRBV29-1	-	TRBJ2-5	many	TGCAGCGTCACAGGACAGACCCAAGAGACCCAGTACTTC	CSVTGQTQETQYF
TRBV29-1	-	TRBJ2-3	many	TGCAGCGTTGAAGGGGGGCGACTCTACACAGATACGCAGTATTTT	CSVEGGRLYTDTQYF
TRBV6-5	-	TRBJ1-6	many	TGTGCCAGCAGTTACTCCATCATAGGACAGCCACCCCTCCACTTT	CASSYSIIGQPPLHF
TRBV15	TRBD1	TRBJ1-5	many	TGTGCCACCCAGGCAGGGGGGATCGATCAGCCCCAGCATTTT	CATQAGGIDQPQHF
TRBV6-5	-	TRBJ1-2	many	TGTGCCAGCAGACACGGGACAAGTAACTATGGCTACACCTTC	CASRHGTSNYGYTF
TRBV12-3/TRBV12-4	-	TRBJ2-3	many	TGTGCCAGCTCACCGGGTACCCCAGATACGCAGTATTTT	CASSPGTPDTQYF
TRBV6-5	TRBD1	TRBJ2-5	many	TGTGCCAGCTCCCGACAGGGCAGGGGGACCCAGTACTTC	CASSRQGRGTQYF
TRBV20-1	-	TRBJ2-1	many	TGCAGTGCTAGAGATCGGAGCGGGCTTAGCTCCTACAATGAGCAGTTCTTC	CSARDRSGLSSYNEQFF
TRBV20-1	-	TRBJ2-7	many	TGCAGTGCTAGAGTGATCGCAGGCGGGGACGAGCAGTACTTC	CSARVIAGGDEQYF